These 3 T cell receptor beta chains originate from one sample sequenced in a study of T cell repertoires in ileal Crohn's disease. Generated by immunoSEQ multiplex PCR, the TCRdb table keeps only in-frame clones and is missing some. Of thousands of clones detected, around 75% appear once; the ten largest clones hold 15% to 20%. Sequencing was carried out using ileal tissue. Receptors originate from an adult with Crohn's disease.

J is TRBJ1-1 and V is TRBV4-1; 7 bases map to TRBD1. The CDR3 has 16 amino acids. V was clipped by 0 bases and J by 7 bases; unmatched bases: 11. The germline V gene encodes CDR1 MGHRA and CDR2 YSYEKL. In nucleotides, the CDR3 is TGCGCCAGCAGCCAAGATAGCTTATCGGGGACAGTTGAAGCTTTCTTT. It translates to CASSQDSLSGTVEAFF.

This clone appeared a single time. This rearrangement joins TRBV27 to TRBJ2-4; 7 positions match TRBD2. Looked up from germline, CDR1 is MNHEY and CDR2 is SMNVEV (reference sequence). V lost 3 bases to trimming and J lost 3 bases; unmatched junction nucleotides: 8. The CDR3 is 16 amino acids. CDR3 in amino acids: CASSLGGGIGKNIQYF. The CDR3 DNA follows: TGTGCCAGCAGTTTGGGGGGAGGGATCGGCAAAAACATTCAGTACTTC.

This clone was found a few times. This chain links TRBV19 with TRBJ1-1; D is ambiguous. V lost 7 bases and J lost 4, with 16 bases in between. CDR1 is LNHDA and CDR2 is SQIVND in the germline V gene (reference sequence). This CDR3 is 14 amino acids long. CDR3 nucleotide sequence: TGTGCCAGTACCCTAGTCCACGGGTCCACTGAAGCTTTCTTT. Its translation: CASTLVHGSTEAFF.